This T cell receptor beta chain was documented in a study of cytomegalovirus exposure and HLA in healthy donors. Overall study: One earlier analysis, a look at 150 million to 200 million T cells, found 100 million to 130 million unique TCR beta sequences.

Healthy bone marrow donors made up the donors. Findings of the study overall: Presence/absence analyses assumed roughly uniform sequencing depth across donors.

Worth noting for this clone: What it binds is not known.

A multiplex PCR was run with 60 Vbeta primers and 13 Jbeta primers. Only in-frame clones appear in the TCRdb table, and some are missing; sequencing was by immunoSEQ multiplex PCR. The sample is made up of approximately 150,000 clones, and the top ten hold about 1.6% of it. This CDR3 spans 15 amino acids. Trimming took 7 bases from V and 8 from J; bases not matched to a gene: 15. Germline V gives CDR1 MNHEY, CDR2 SVGAGI. Material: PBMCs. The V gene is TRBV6-5, the J gene TRBJ1-2; TRBD1 matches at 8 bases. The TCR comes from a woman in her thirties or forties in good health and CMV-seronegative. The CDR3 bases are TGTGCCAGCACCGAAGACAGGGGAACTGTAAGGGGCTACACCTTC. This codes for CASTEDRGTVRGYTF.